At least ten counts were recorded for the clone carrying this TCR beta chain. Antigen: not known. From the reads, TCRdb called clonotypes with MiXCR, one entry per CDR3 protein. The table has some 150,000 distinct CDR3 sequences, about 6.5% seen once. The data were obtained in a study of T cell repertoires in cytomegalovirus infection. General study points: What dominated the ex vivo response were HLA-C-restricted CMV-specific TCR beta clonotypes.

Sequenced: PBMCs. The clonotype originates from a human donor in good health (CMV status not recorded). Some clones in this sample may be carry-over from other donors' samples.

The CDR3 bases are TGTGCCAGCAGCGTAGAAAGGGGTGGCTACACCTTC. It yields the protein CASSVERGGYTF. The chain links TRBV9 to TRBJ1-2, with D perhaps TRBD1 (5 bases). The CDR3 is made up of 12 amino acids. Trimming left V 0 bases short and J 7 bases short, with 7 bases between. Germline CDR1 reads SGDLS; CDR2 reads YYNGEE. Using reference TRBV9 and TRBJ1-2 for the parts outside the CDR3, the full variable domain is DSGVTQTPKHLITATGQRVTLRCSPRSGDLSVYWYQQSLDQGLQFLIQYYNGEERAKGNILERFSAQQFPDLHSELNLSSLELGDSALYFCASSVERGGYTFGSGTRLTVV.